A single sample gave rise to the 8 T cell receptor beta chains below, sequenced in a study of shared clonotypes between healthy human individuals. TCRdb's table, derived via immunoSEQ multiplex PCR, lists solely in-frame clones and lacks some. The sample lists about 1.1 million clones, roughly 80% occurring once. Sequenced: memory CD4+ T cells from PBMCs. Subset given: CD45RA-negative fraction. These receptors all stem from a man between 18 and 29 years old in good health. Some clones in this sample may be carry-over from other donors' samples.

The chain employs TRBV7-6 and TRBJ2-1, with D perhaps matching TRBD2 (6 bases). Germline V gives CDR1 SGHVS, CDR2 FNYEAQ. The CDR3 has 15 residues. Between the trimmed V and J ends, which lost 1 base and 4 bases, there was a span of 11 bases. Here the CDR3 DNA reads TGTGCCAGCAGCTTAGTCGGGAGTACTTACAATGAGCAGTTCTTC. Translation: CASSLVGSTYNEQFF.

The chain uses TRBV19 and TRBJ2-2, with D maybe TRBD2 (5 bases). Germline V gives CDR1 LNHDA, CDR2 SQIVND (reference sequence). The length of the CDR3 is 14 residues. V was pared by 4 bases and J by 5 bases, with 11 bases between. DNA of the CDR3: TGTGCCAGTAGTACGTTCGTAGCGACCGGGGAGCTGTTTTTT. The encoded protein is CASSTFVATGELFF.

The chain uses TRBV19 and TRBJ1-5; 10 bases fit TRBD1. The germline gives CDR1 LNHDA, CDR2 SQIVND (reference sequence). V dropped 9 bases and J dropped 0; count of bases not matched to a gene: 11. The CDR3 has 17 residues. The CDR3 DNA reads TGTGCCAGCACACCGGGACAGGGGTACTATAGCAATCAGCCCCAGCATTTT. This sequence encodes CASTPGQGYYSNQPQHF.

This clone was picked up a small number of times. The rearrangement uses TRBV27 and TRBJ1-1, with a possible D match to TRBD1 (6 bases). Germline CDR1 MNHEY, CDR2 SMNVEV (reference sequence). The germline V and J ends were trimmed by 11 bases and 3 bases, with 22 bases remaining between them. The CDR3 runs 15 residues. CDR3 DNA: TGTGCCCCCTTTGGGGTTTCGAGGGGGGACACTGAAGCTTTCTTT. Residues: CAPFGVSRGDTEAFF.

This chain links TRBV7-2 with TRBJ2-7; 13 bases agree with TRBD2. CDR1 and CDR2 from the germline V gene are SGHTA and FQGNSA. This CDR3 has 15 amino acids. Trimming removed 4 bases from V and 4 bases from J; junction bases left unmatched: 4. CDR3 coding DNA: TGTGCCAGCAGCTACCGGACTAGCGGGAGATACGAGCAGTACTTC. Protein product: CASSYRTSGRYEQYF. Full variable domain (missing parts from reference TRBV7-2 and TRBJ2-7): GAGVSQSPSNKVTEKGKDVELRCDPISGHTALYWYRQSLGQGLEFLIYFQGNSAPDKSGLPSDRFSAERTGGSVSTLTIQRTQQEDSAVYLCASSYRTSGRYEQYFGPGTRLTVT.

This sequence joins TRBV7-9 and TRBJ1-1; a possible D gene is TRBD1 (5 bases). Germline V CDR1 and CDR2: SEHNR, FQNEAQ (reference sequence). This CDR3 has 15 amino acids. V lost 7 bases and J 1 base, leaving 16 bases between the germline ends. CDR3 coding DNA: TGTGCCAGCACTCCCTGGGGGGGTCCGAACACTGAAGCTTTCTTT. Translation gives CASTPWGGPNTEAFF.

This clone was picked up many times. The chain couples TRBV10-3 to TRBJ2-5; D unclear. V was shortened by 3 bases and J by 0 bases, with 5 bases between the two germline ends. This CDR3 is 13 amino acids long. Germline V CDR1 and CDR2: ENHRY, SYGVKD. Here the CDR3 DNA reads TGTGCCATCAGTGACCGGTACCAAGAGACCCAGTACTTC. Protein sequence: CAISDRYQETQYF.

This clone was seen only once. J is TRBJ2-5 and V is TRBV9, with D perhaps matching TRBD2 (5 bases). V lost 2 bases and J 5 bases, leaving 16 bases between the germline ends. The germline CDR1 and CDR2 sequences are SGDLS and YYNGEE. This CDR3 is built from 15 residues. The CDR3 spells CASSVDGRGWETQYF. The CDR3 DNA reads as TGTGCCAGCAGCGTGGACGGACGGGGATGGGAGACCCAGTACTTC.